Described below is a single T cell receptor beta chain sequence and its context. Its antigen is currently unknown. The sample belongs to a study of T-cell memory formation after mild COVID-19. The V and J ends lost 3 bases and 0 bases respectively, with 5 bases between them. This CDR3 region has 13 residues. CDR1 and CDR2 from the germline V gene are KGHSH and LQKENI. TCRdb reanalysed the 5' RACE reads using MiXCR and keeps one entry per CDR3 protein. Of about 110,000 distinct CDR3 sequences listed, roughly 19% are singletons. Overall study results and limits: Shrinking CD4+ clones were chiefly CM and EM; CD8+ ones were chiefly EMRA. Pre-infection memory held some responding clones, suggesting pre-existing cross-reactive T cells responded.

This sequence was found in a man aged 18 to 29 who had mild COVID-19 (a few samples of this study predate the infection). Cell type and time point are not known. Sequenced input: PBMCs or a T cell subset sorted from them (not recorded which). The rearrangement uses TRBV18 and TRBJ2-5, with D uncertain. In DNA, the CDR3 is TGTGCCAGCTCACCGGGGTACCAAGAGACCCAGTACTTC. This gives the protein CASSPGYQETQYF.